These 12 T cell receptor beta chains share one sample of origin, sequenced in a study of metastatic and nonmetastatic thyroid tumors. TCRdb called clones again from the PCR reads with MiXCR. The data hold about 43,000 clones, with over 9.5% observed a single time. No patient had received any treatment before thyroid surgery. Sequencing was done on a sample of blood. All receptors derive from a female donor with papillary thyroid cancer or a benign thyroid nodule (not recorded which). Some clones in this sample may be carry-over from other donors' samples.

This clone was recorded many times. One end of the junction is discordant with germline, which a read error may explain. The chain employs TRBV4-2 and TRBJ2-4, with 7 bases lining up with TRBD1. This CDR3 has 20 amino acids. Germline V gene sequence: CDR1 LGHNA, CDR2 YNFKEQ. DNA of the CDR3: TGTGCCAGCAGCCAAGTTGGGACAGTCTCCTCCGGAGAGTCCATGGGCGGCGTTTTCTTC. Translation: CASSQVGTVSSGESMGGVFF.

This clone has ten or more counts. This sequence joins TRBV20-1 and TRBJ2-7; the match to TRBD2 covers 7 bases. Germline CDR1 reads DFQATT; CDR2 reads SNEGSKA (reference sequence). The junction had 7 bases not matched to a gene; V was cut back by 0 bases and J by 5 bases. The CDR3 spans 14 residues. The CDR3 coding sequence is TGCAGTGCTAGAGATCGGGGGGAGAGCGACGAGCAGTACTTC. Protein product: CSARDRGESDEQYF.

In its sample, this clone was seen many times. Just one base apart from a much larger clone, this may be a read error. The rearrangement joins TRBV19 to TRBJ1-1; D unresolved. Germline CDR1 and CDR2: LNHDA and SQIVND (reference sequence). CDR3 length: 15 residues. The CDR3 loop reads CASRLDGSVNTEALF. CDR3 bases: TGTGCCAGTAGGTTGGACGGCTCCGTGAACACTGAAGCTCTCTTT. The full variable domain, its missing parts supplied by reference TRBV19 and TRBJ1-1, is DGGITQSPKYLFRKEGQNVTLSCEQNLNHDAMYWYRQDPGQGLRLIYYSQIVNDFQKGDIAEGYSVSREKKESFPLTVTSAQKNPTAFYLCASRLDGSVNTEALFGQGTRLTVV.

There are many counts of this clone. CDR3 DNA: TGTGCCAGCAGCTTAGATACAGGGGGCCCGTTCTTC. Amino acids: CASSLDTGGPFF. The chain uses TRBV7-9 and TRBJ2-1; 9 nucleotides line up with TRBD1. Looked up from germline, CDR1 is SEHNR and CDR2 is FQNEAQ (reference sequence). The V and J ends lost 1 base and 15 bases, in that order; junction bases with no gene match: 4. The CDR3 loop spans 12 amino acids.

This clone appeared many times. The CDR3 DNA sequence: TGTGCCAGCAGTGGAGAAAACCGGGCGACAGGGGGGTATGGCTACACCTTC. This sequence encodes CASSGENRATGGYGYTF. The V gene is TRBV6-1, the J gene TRBJ1-2, with TRBD1 matching 9 bases. Trimming at V came to 4 bases and at J to 5 bases, leaving 14 bases not matched to a gene. Germline V lookup: CDR1 MNHNS, CDR2 SASEGT. CDR3 length: 17 residues.

This clone was picked up many times. This chain joins TRBV6-2 or TRBV6-3 and TRBJ1-1; possible D gene TRBD1, 6 bases. With 7 bases removed from V and 2 bases from J, the gap between germline ends came to 11 bases. Germline CDR1 MNHEY, CDR2 SVGEGT. This CDR3 comprises 13 residues. The CDR3 region has the DNA TGTGCCAGCACAGACAGGACCAACACTGAAGCTTTCTTT. This encodes CASTDRTNTEAFF.

This clone was seen ten or more times. The gene calls are TRBV11-2 and TRBJ2-7; possible D gene TRBD1, 5 bases. CDR1 and CDR2 from the germline V gene are SGHAT and FQNNGV. Trimming pared 1 base from V and 3 bases from J, leaving 13 bases between. The CDR3 is made up of 15 amino acids. The DNA of the CDR3 is TGTGCCAGCAGCTTAGTCAGAGGCAGGGTCTACGAGCAGTACTTC. Its protein product is CASSLVRGRVYEQYF.

This clone was seen ten or more times. The same CDR3 arises from other DNA sequences in this sample as well. This chain uses TRBV3-1 with TRBJ2-3, with D perhaps given as TRBD1 or TRBD2 (6 bases each). The V and J ends lost 1 base and 6 bases respectively, with 11 bases between them. The CDR3 length is 14 residues. CDR1 is LGHDT, CDR2 YNNKEL, per germline (reference sequence). The CDR3 DNA sequence: TGTGCCAGCAGCCAAGCGACGGGGGCCGATACGCAGTATTTT. Amino acids: CASSQATGADTQYF.

In this sample, this clone turned up many times. The CDR3 bases are TGTGCCAGCAGTTCGAATAGCGGGAGGGTCGCGAACACCGGGGAGCTGTTTTTT. Its protein is CASSSNSGRVANTGELFF. The genes are TRBV12-3 or TRBV12-4 and TRBJ2-2, with 11 nucleotides matching TRBD2. Germline trimming cut 4 bases from V and 0 bases from J; bases unmatched to any gene: 7. The CDR3 consists of 18 residues.

This clone appeared many times. J is TRBJ2-5 and V is TRBV10-2; TRBD2 matches 8 bases. Germline trimming cut 7 bases from V and 0 bases from J; bases unmatched to any gene: 1. In germline, CDR1 is WSHSY, CDR2 SAAADI. This CDR3 has 13 residues. The CDR3 sequence: CASMREDQETQYF. The CDR3 region has the DNA TGCGCCAGCATGCGGGAGGACCAAGAGACCCAGTACTTC.

The table lists this clone with a few counts. A much bigger clone sits one base away, suggesting this may be a read error. This CDR3 is CARRTRTGRTDTQYF. Written as DNA, the CDR3 is TGTGCCAGAAGGACACGGACAGGCCGCACAGATACGCAGTATTTT. The V call is TRBV6-1, the J call TRBJ2-3; 7 nucleotides align to TRBD1. V gave up 9 bases and J gave up 1 base; unmatched junction bases: 10. Germline CDR1 MNHNS, CDR2 SASEGT. This CDR3 region has 15 residues.

This clone was counted ten times or more. This CDR3 is also generated by other DNA sequences in the sample. The gene calls are TRBV4-1 and TRBJ2-1, with 7 bases lining up with TRBD2. This CDR3 has 16 amino acids. V dropped 3 bases and J dropped 4; count of bases not matched to a gene: 9. Germline values: CDR1 MGHRA, CDR2 YSYEKL. CDR3 bases: TGCGCCAGCAGCCAGGAAGCGGGAAATCGGTACAATGAGCAGTTCTTC. It encodes CASSQEAGNRYNEQFF.